These T cell receptor beta chains were read from a single sample in a study of tumor-infiltrating lymphocytes in primary liver carcinoma. From the multiplex PCR reads, TCRdb called clonotypes with MiXCR, one entry per CDR3 protein. The repertoire has approximately 330,000 distinct CDR3 sequences, roughly 61% of them found once; the top ten carry 5.5% to 8%. Specimen: peripheral blood. The receptors derive from a man in his forties with primary liver carcinoma and hepatitis B virus infection. The CDR3 runs from the conserved cysteine through the conserved F or W. A D gene is named only where the DNA matches it firmly. Size values are once, few and many counts, or a class for expanded clones, and some rows have none.

>TRBV11-2|NA|TRBJ2-7|NA
TGTGTCAGCAGCTTAGTGCGGACATCTTACTCCTACGAGCAGTACTTC
CVSSLVRTSYSYEQYF
>TRBV4-2|TRBD1|TRBJ1-2|NA
TGTACCAACAACCAACCGGACAGGCGCTCCTATGGCTACACCTTC
CTNNQPDRRSYGYTF
>TRBV5-1|NA|TRBJ1-1|NA
TGCGCCAGCATGGGGGACGGGGCCACTGAAGCTTTCTTT
CASMGDGATEAFF
>TRBV29-1|NA|TRBJ2-7|NA
TGCAACGTTGTGGGGAGATACGAACAGTACTTC
CNVVGRYEQYF
>TRBV6-6|TRBD2|TRBJ2-7|many
TGTGCCAGCAGTTACTTGGGACTAGCGGACTACGAGCAGTACTTC
CASSYLGLADYEQYF
>TRBV4-1|NA|TRBJ2-7|many
TGCGCCAGCAGCCAAGTTAGCCAGGGGAAGCAGTACTTC
CASSQVSQGKQYF
>TRBV4-1|NA|TRBJ2-5|many
TGCGCCAGCAGCCAAGAGATCGGTAGCGGAGGGGGTGGCCAAGAGACCCAGTACTTC
CASSQEIGSGGGGQETQYF
>TRBV30|NA|TRBJ2-2|NA
TGTGCATGGAGTGTCCTAGAGTACACCGGGGAGCTGTTTTTT
CAWSVLEYTGELFF
>TRBV11-2|NA|TRBJ2-1|NA
TGTGCCAGCAGCTTAACGTTGGGCGGGATTATCGATGAACAGTTCTTC
CASSLTLGGIIDEQFF
>TRBV5-6|TRBD2|TRBJ2-1|NA
TGTGCCAGCAGCCCGATTAGCGGGAGACCCTACAATGAGCAGTTCTTC
CASSPISGRPYNEQFF
>TRBV30|NA|TRBJ1-2|NA
TGTGCCTGGGCCGACCTTGGGAACTATGGCTACACCTTC
CAWADLGNYGYTF
>TRBV11-2|NA|TRBJ2-1|once
TGTGCCGGCAGCTTAGCGGCTGAGTCAGGAGACTACAATGAGCAGTTCTTC
CAGSLAAESGDYNEQFF
>TRBV30|NA|TRBJ1-4|NA
TGTGCCTGGAGTCTGAATGGGGAAAAACTGTTTTTT
CAWSLNGEKLFF
>TRBV24-1|NA|TRBJ1-1|once
TGTGCCACCCGGGTAGGGGAGAACGCTGAGGCTTTCTTT
CATRVGENAEAFF
>TRBV6-1|TRBD1|TRBJ1-6|NA
TGTGCCAGCAGGCCGGGACAGGGGGCCGGTCCCCTCCACTTT
CASRPGQGAGPLHF
>TRBV7-9|NA|TRBJ2-1|NA
TGTGCCAGCAGCTTAATAGGAGAGCAGTTCTTC
CASSLIGEQFF
>TRBV12-3/TRBV12-4|TRBD1|TRBJ1-1|NA
TGTGCCAGCAGCCTCCAGGGGGCGCTGGGAGAGGCTTTCTTT
CASSLQGALGEAFF
>TRBV7-9|TRBD2|TRBJ2-2|NA
TGTGCCAGCAGCTTAGAGTGGGAGGGGACGAACACCGGGGAGCTGTTTTTT
CASSLEWEGTNTGELFF
>TRBV5-1|TRBD2|TRBJ2-1|NA
TGCGTCAGCAGCGCGGGACTAGCGGTCAGAGAGCAGTTCTTC
CVSSAGLAVREQFF
>TRBV5-1|NA|TRBJ2-7|NA
TGCGCCAGCAGCTTGGCCGAGCGGGCTGCTCTCTACGAGCAGTACTTC
CASSLAERAALYEQYF
>TRBV7-8|TRBD2|TRBJ2-1|NA
TGTGCCAGCAGCATCAGTGTCGGCGGGAGTGCCTACAATGAGCAGTTCTTC
CASSISVGGSAYNEQFF
>TRBV29-1|NA|TRBJ2-7|NA
TGTAACGCCAGTCGGGGGTCCGGCTACGAGCAGTACTTC
CNASRGSGYEQYF
>TRBV10-1|NA|TRBJ2-1|many
TGCGCCAGCGGAAATTCCTACAATGAGCAGTTCTTC
CASGNSYNEQFF
>TRBV10-2|NA|TRBJ2-7|NA
TGCGCCAGCAATGAAAGTGCCTCCTACGAGCAGTATTTC
CASNESASYEQYF
>TRBV11-2|TRBD2|TRBJ2-3|many
TGTGCCAGCAGCTTAGGGGGACTAGCGACAGATACGCAGTATTTT
CASSLGGLATDTQYF
>TRBV12-3/TRBV12-4|TRBD1|TRBJ2-7|NA
TGTACCAGCAAAGGGGGCGGCGAGCAGTACTTC
CTSKGGGEQYF
>TRBV11-1|TRBD2|TRBJ2-1|NA
TGTGCCAGAAGCAAGAGGACTAGCGGGACATTCTACAATGAGCAGGTCTTC
CARSKRTSGTFYNEQVF
>TRBV6-6|NA|TRBJ2-2|NA
TGTGTCAGCAGTCCCCAGAGAGCGAACACCGGGGAGCTGTTTTTT
CVSSPQRANTGELFF
>TRBV4-1|TRBD2|TRBJ2-7|NA
TGTGCCAGCAACCCCCGCCGGACTAGCGGGAAAGTGAGGGAGCAGTACTTC
CASNPRRTSGKVREQYF
>TRBV7-2|NA|TRBJ1-6|once
TGTGCCAGCAGCTTAGCATGGTCCGGTTCACCCCTCCACTTT
CASSLAWSGSPLHF
>TRBV5-6|NA|TRBJ2-7|NA
TGTGCCAGCAGCCCGGGCCTAGCGACGGAGTACTTC
CASSPGLATEYF
>TRBV30|NA|TRBJ1-1|NA
TGTGCCTGGAGGCCGACACTGAACACTGAAGCTTTCTTT
CAWRPTLNTEAFF
>TRBV11-2|NA|TRBJ2-2|NA
TGTACCAGCAGCTTAACTGGAGGGGCCGGGGAGCTGTTTTTT
CTSSLTGGAGELFF
>TRBV4-2|TRBD2|TRBJ2-7|once
TGTTCCAGCAGCCAACCCCTAGCGGGTGGTGCATACGAGCAGTACTTC
CSSSQPLAGGAYEQYF
>TRBV20-1|TRBD2|TRBJ2-1|NA
TGCAGTGCCATTGGACTAGCGGGAGCTGAGCAGTTCTTC
CSAIGLAGAEQFF
>TRBV11-2|TRBD2|TRBJ2-7|NA
TGTGCTAGCAGCCTGATTAGCGGGATCGTCTACGAGCAGTACTTC
CASSLISGIVYEQYF
>TRBV5-1|TRBD1|TRBJ2-5|few
TGCGCCAGCAGCTTGGGACAGGGGGAAGAGACCCAGTACTTC
CASSLGQGEETQYF
>TRBV6-1|NA|TRBJ2-3|many
TGTGCCAGCAGTGAAGATGGGGGCGGCACAGATACGCAGTATTTT
CASSEDGGGTDTQYF
>TRBV10-3|NA|TRBJ2-3|NA
TGTGTCGCCCGCGGCGTCCTTAGCACAGATACGCAGTATTTT
CVARGVLSTDTQYF
>TRBV6-5|TRBD1|TRBJ1-6|many
TGTGCCAGCAGGCACAGGGGGGTGAATAATTCACCCCTCCACTTT
CASRHRGVNNSPLHF
>TRBV11-1|TRBD2|TRBJ2-1|NA
TGTGCCAGCAGCCGTGGGACTAGCGAAAAAAAAAAAAAAATCTTC
CASSRGTSEKKKKIF
>TRBV14|NA|TRBJ1-4|NA
TGTGCCAGCAGCCAAGATGGTAGCAGGGCGCCTAATGAAAAACTGTTTTTT
CASSQDGSRAPNEKLFF